This T cell receptor (beta chain) is drawn from a study of identical twins. Study-wide results and limits: Models predicted less out-of-frame TCR alpha sharing in monozygotic twins than was found. Possibly, invariant MAIT and iNKT cells partly confounded zero-insertion analyses.

TCRdb re-called the 5' RACE reads through MiXCR, storing one row per CDR3 protein. Of about 570,000 distinct CDR3 sequences listed, nearly 10% are singletons. This clonotype has more than one count but fewer than ten. What it recognizes is unknown. The junction does not match germline at one end; this may be a read error. Germline values: CDR1 SSHAT, CDR2 FNYEAQ (reference sequence). The CDR3 extends over 14 amino acids. The data were also submitted as part of a second study, on yellow fever vaccine responses in identical twins.

The V call is TRBV7-7, the J call TRBJ2-5; 7 bases match TRBD1. Sequencing was done on a sample of PBMCs. The receptor comes from a woman under 30 in good health. The CDR3 here is CASSPDRLQETQYF. The CDR3 DNA follows: TGTGCTAGCAGTCCGGACAGGCTGCAAGAGACCCAGTACTTC.